This T cell receptor beta chain appears in the sequencing data of a study of shared clonotypes between healthy human individuals. Per sorted-subset replicate PCR, input was 150 to 250 ng DNA, representing roughly 29,000 T cell genomes. The assay was immunoSEQ multiplex PCR, and TCRdb's table has in-frame clones only and misses some. The data show approximately 2.5 million clones, just over 90% seen once. On this clone: Antigen specificity is unknown.

Overall study results and limits: Although depth was large, rarefaction showed that sequencing of the sorted subsets was incomplete. Compared with clonotypes that all four donors shared, non-shared clonotypes had lower generation probabilities.

Splitting the CD4+ cells yielded a CD45RA+ naive subset and a CD45RA-negative memory subset. V was clipped by 3 bases and J by 7 bases; unmatched bases: 5. Germline V gives CDR1 SGDLS, CDR2 YYNGEE. The CDR3 contains 13 residues. The chain recombines TRBV9 with TRBJ2-7; TRBD1 agrees at 9 bases. Material: naive CD4+ T cells sorted from blood. This sample's subset: CD45RA+ positively selected. The source of this sequence is a man aged 18 to 30 in good health. Here the CDR3 DNA reads TGTGCCAGCAGCGCGGGACAGGGTGGGGAGCAGTACTTC. Protein sequence: CASSAGQGGEQYF.